The TCR beta chain under discussion was sequenced for a study of T cells in localized non-small cell lung cancer. Repertoires were generated with immunoSEQ multiplex PCR, while TCRdb's copy carries only in-frame clones and drops some. The sample records about 130,000 clones, around 90% being singletons. The CDR3 sequence is 15 residues long. J lost 1 base, V lost 2 bases, and 3 bases had no gene match. CDR1 MNHNS and CDR2 SASEGT come from the germline V gene. The chain links TRBV6-1 to TRBJ2-3, with 7 bases matching TRBD2. This TCR derives from a female donor over 55 with stage I lung adenocarcinoma. Source: peripheral blood, taken before any cancer treatment. The CDR3 reads CASSEKGGGTDTQYF. As DNA, the CDR3 is TGTGCCAGCAGTGAAAAGGGAGGGGGCACAGATACGCAGTATTTT.